Detailed here is one TCR beta chain. Germline V gene data show CDR1 as SGHRS and CDR2 as YFSETQ. This CDR3 spans 15 amino acids. The V and J ends lost 1 base and 7 bases, in that order; junction bases with no gene match: 7. The data were taken from a study of blood T cell repertoires in COVID-19. Study-wide background: Samples representing acute and convalescent COVID-19 were sourced from the United States, Italy and Spain. T cells, B-cell-depleted T cells, or PBMCs provided the cDNA or gDNA that served as material.

In the authors' methods: Estimates of nucleated cell counts were drawn from the amplification of reference gene primers. Sequencing was performed with immunoSEQ multiplex PCR; in TCRdb, only in-frame clones are kept and a portion is missing. V and J calls and clone size are copied from that table; D and trimming were computed from the DNA. In the table there are about 240,000 clones, around 90% of which are singletons. The sequencing sample was made of peripheral blood. The chain carries TRBV5-1 and TRBJ2-2; 7 bases are a match to TRBD1. This TCR was sampled from a woman aged 35 to 49 who had recovered from COVID-19. The DNA for the CDR3 is TGCGCCAGCAGCTTGCCGGCAGGGGGAAGCGGGGAGCTGTTTTTT. This encodes CASSLPAGGSGELFF. The full variable domain, rest sourced from reference TRBV5-1 and TRBJ2-2, is KAGVTQTPRYLIKTRGQQVTLSCSPISGHRSVSWYQQTPGQGLQFLFEYFSETQRNKGNFPGRFSGRQFSNSRSEMNVSTLELGDSALYLCASSLPAGGSGELFFGEGSRLTVL.